The 16 T cell receptor beta chains below were found in one sample sequenced in a study of metastatic and nonmetastatic thyroid tumors. TCRdb called clones again from the PCR reads with MiXCR. The repertoire holds more than 20,000 clones, with 10% to 15% as singletons. Each patient went into thyroid surgery without having received any treatment. The sample was blood. These receptors came from a female donor with papillary thyroid cancer or a benign thyroid nodule (not recorded which). Some clones in this sample may be carry-over from other donors' samples.

This clone has just a few counts. The V call is TRBV6-1, the J call TRBJ2-7; 7 bases map to TRBD1. CDR3 size: 13 residues. Looked up from germline, CDR1 is MNHNS and CDR2 is SASEGT. The V and J ends lost 5 bases and 5 bases, in that order; junction bases with no gene match: 6. CDR3 DNA sequence: TGTGCCAGCAGTTTACAGGGGCAAGACGAGCAGTACTTC. Its protein is CASSLQGQDEQYF.

CDR3 amino acids: CSAHRTGSYEQYF. The CDR3 region has the DNA TGCAGTGCTCATCGGACGGGTTCCTACGAGCAGTACTTC. This chain joins TRBV20-1 and TRBJ2-7; D remains ambiguous. Germline CDR1 and CDR2: DFQATT and SNEGSKA (reference sequence). V shed 5 bases and J shed 1 base, with 12 bases lying between them. The CDR3 is made up of 13 amino acids.

This clone has at least ten counts. The chain combines TRBV2 with TRBJ2-2, with TRBD1 identical over 11 bases. This CDR3 contains 15 residues. Looked up from germline, CDR1 is SNHLY and CDR2 is FYNNEI. The ends lost 8 bases at V and 5 bases at J; junction bases unmatched: 7. The CDR3 region is CASYGQGARTGELFF. The DNA of the CDR3 is TGTGCCAGCTATGGACAGGGGGCTAGGACCGGGGAGCTGTTTTTT.

This clone was seen ten or more times. The chain couples TRBV4-1 to TRBJ2-3, with 9 bases aligning to TRBD2. Germline V gene sequence: CDR1 MGHRA, CDR2 YSYEKL. The ends lost 1 base at V and 1 base at J; junction bases unmatched: 3. The CDR3 is made up of 16 amino acids. The CDR3, as DNA: TGCGCCAGCAGCCAAGTTAGCGGGAGTGGCACAGATACGCAGTATTTT. Translating it yields CASSQVSGSGTDTQYF.

This clone was picked up many times. The chain couples TRBV28 to TRBJ1-1; D is possibly TRBD1 (5 bases). V was clipped by 6 bases and J by 0 bases, with 17 bases between them. The CDR3 has 16 residues. Germline CDR1 reads MDHEN; CDR2 reads SYDVKM. The CDR3 protein is CASRPFGGDLNTEAFF. The CDR3 region has the DNA TGTGCCAGCAGACCCTTCGGGGGGGACTTGAACACTGAAGCTTTCTTT.

This clone was detected many times. The chain carries TRBV6-1 and TRBJ1-1, with 7 bases lining up with TRBD1. V gave up 6 bases and J gave up 5 bases; unmatched junction bases: 6. Germline values: CDR1 MNHNS, CDR2 SASEGT. There are 13 residues in the CDR3. The CDR3 spells CASSMGQKTEAFF. CDR3 DNA sequence: TGTGCCAGCAGCATGGGACAGAAGACTGAAGCTTTCTTT.

This clone came up many times. This chain joins TRBV2 and TRBJ2-4; tentative D call: TRBD1 (6 bases). Germline V gives CDR1 SNHLY, CDR2 FYNNEI. CDR3 length: 12 amino acids. V was trimmed by 8 bases and J by 15 bases, leaving 20 bases between them. CDR3 region: CASQPPGASVYF. The CDR3 DNA reads as TGTGCCAGCCAACCCCCAGGGGCTTCCGTGTACTTC.

This clone is deemed medium-sized. V and J are TRBV20-1 and TRBJ2-1; 10 bases fit TRBD1. The trim removed 4 bases at V and 7 bases at J, leaving 16 bases unmatched. CDR1 DFQATT and CDR2 SNEGSKA come from the germline V gene (reference sequence). CDR3 length equals 17 residues. CDR3 DNA sequence: TGCAGTGCTACCGGGACAGGGGACGTTCCCGATTGGAATGAGCAGTTCTTC. Protein product: CSATGTGDVPDWNEQFF.

This clone was seen a few times. A much larger clone sits a single nucleotide away, making a read error possible. The rearrangement uses TRBV7-2 and TRBJ2-3, with unresolved D. V lost 3 bases to trimming and J lost 3 bases, with 7 bases between them. There are 13 residues in the CDR3. Germline loops: CDR1 SGHTA, CDR2 FQGNSA. Written as DNA, the CDR3 is TGTGCCAGCAGCTTTGCGACGACAGATACGCAGTATTTT. This gives the protein CASSFATTDTQYF.

The sample holds many counts of this clone. This rearrangement joins TRBV6-1 to TRBJ2-2; D perhaps matches TRBD1 (5 bases). Trimming cost V 0 bases and J 4 bases, with 9 bases left between them. Germline CDR1 MNHNS, CDR2 SASEGT. The CDR3 is 15 residues long. The chain's CDR3 is CASSEAQGSTGELFF. CDR3 DNA sequence: TGTGCCAGCAGTGAAGCGCAGGGTAGCACCGGGGAGCTGTTTTTT.

CDR3 region: CASRPMYRLAIKDEQFF. The DNA for the CDR3 is TGTGCCAGTAGACCCATGTATCGACTAGCGATAAAAGATGAGCAGTTCTTC. This chain joins TRBV6-5 and TRBJ2-1, with 8 bases matching TRBD2. The CDR3 has 17 residues. Germline CDR1 MNHEY, CDR2 SVGAGI. After removal of 9 bases from V and 8 bases from J, the junction contained 21 bases not matched to a gene.

This clone is judged medium-sized. The J gene is TRBJ2-1, the V gene TRBV11-2; 9 bases are a match to TRBD2. V gave up 7 bases and J gave up 5 bases; unmatched junction bases: 6. The V gene's germline CDR1 is SGHAT and CDR2 FQNNGV. This CDR3 is built from 14 residues. CDR3 nucleotides: TGTGCCAGCATCACCGTAGCGGGAGACAATGAGCAGTTCTTC. Translated: CASITVAGDNEQFF.

This clone occurred many times. V is TRBV6-1 and J is TRBJ2-7; 7 positions match TRBD1. The CDR3 loop spans 14 amino acids. CDR1 and CDR2 (germline): MNHNS, SASEGT. Trimming cost V 7 bases and J 6 bases; bases outside gene matches: 12. The CDR3 region has the DNA TGTGCCAGCACCACAGCGACAGGGACCGGCGAGCAGTACTTC. Translating gives CASTTATGTGEQYF.

This clone was observed many times. The same CDR3 also results from other DNA sequences found in this sample. The chain uses TRBV29-1 and TRBJ2-7; D possibly uses TRBD1 or TRBD2 (5 bases each). V lost 4 bases and J 6 bases, leaving 10 bases between the germline ends. This CDR3 region has 11 residues. Germline V gene data show CDR1 as SQVTM and CDR2 as ANQGSEA. This CDR3 reads CSVVVGTEQYF. CDR3 sequence (DNA): TGCAGCGTTGTAGTGGGGACCGAGCAGTACTTC.

This rearrangement joins TRBV2 to TRBJ1-5; D is perhaps TRBD1 (6 bases). The CDR3 loop spans 14 amino acids. Germline assignment: CDR1 SNHLY and CDR2 FYNNEI. V shed 7 bases and J shed 3 bases, with 13 bases lying between them. The CDR3 DNA reads TGTGCCAGCACTTCGGACAGCACCAATCAGCCCCAGCATTTT. Translating gives CASTSDSTNQPQHF.

This clone was counted a few times. The chain recombines TRBV11-2 with TRBJ2-3, with TRBD2 matching over 7 bases. Per the germline V gene, CDR1 is SGHAT and CDR2 is FQNNGV. J was trimmed by 0 bases and V by 5 bases; bases with no gene match: 11. CDR3 length: 17 residues. The DNA of the CDR3 is TGTGCCAGCAGCCTTTGGAGCGCGGGAGAGAGCACAGATACGCAGTATTTT. This gives the protein CASSLWSAGESTDTQYF.